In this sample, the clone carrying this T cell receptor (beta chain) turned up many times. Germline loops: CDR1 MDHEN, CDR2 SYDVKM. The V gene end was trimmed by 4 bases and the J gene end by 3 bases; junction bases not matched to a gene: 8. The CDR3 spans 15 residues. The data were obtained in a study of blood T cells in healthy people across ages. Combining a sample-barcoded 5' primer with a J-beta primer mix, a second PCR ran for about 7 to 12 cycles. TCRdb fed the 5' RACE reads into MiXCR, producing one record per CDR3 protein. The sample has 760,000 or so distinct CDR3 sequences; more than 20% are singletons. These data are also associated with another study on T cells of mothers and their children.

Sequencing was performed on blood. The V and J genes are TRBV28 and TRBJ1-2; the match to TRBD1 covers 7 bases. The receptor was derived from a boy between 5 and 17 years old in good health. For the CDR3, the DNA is TGTGCCAGCAGTTCATTCGGGACAGCGGACTATGGCTACACCTTC. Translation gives CASSSFGTADYGYTF.